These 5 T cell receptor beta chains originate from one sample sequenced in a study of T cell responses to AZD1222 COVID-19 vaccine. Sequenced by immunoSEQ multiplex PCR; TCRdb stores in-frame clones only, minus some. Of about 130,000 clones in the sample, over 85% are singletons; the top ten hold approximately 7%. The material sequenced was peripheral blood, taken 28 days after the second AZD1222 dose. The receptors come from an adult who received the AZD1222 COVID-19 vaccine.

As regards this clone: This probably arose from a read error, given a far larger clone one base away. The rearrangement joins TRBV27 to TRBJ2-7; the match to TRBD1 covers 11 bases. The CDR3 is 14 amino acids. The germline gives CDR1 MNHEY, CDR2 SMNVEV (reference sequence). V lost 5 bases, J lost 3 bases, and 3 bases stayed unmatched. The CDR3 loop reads CASSPGTGGYEQYF. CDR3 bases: TGTGCCAGCAGTCCCGGGACAGGGGGCTACGAGCAGTACTTC.

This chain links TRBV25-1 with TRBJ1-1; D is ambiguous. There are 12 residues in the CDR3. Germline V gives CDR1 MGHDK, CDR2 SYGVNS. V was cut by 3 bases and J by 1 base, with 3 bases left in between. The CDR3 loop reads CASSERNTEAFF. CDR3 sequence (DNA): TGTGCCAGCAGTGAGAGGAACACTGAAGCTTTCTTT.

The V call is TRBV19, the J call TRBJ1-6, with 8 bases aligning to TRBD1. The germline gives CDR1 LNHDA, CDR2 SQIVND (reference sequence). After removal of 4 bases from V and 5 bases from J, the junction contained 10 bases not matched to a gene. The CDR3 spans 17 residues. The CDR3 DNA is TGTGCCAGTAGTACCCCCGCAGGACAGGGCGATAATTCACCCCTCCACTTT. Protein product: CASSTPAGQGDNSPLHF.

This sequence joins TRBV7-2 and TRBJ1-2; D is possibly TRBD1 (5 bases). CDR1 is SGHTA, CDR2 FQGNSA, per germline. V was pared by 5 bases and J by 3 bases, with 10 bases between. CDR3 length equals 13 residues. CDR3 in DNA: TGTGCCAGCAGCCCGCAGGGCTACTATGGCTACACCTTC. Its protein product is CASSPQGYYGYTF. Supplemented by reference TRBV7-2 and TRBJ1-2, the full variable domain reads GAGVSQSPSNKVTEKGKDVELRCDPISGHTALYWYRQSLGQGLEFLIYFQGNSAPDKSGLPSDRFSAERTGGSVSTLTIQRTQQEDSAVYLCASSPQGYYGYTFGSGTRLTVV.

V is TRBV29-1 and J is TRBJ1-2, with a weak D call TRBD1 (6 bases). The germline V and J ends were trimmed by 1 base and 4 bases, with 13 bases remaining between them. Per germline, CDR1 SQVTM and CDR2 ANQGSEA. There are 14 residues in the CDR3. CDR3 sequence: CSVEGYSRGYGYTF. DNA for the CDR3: TGCAGCGTTGAAGGGTACAGCAGGGGCTATGGCTACACCTTC.